Below, 3 T cell receptor beta chains from the same sample are listed, as sequenced in a study of shared clonotypes between healthy human individuals. This table comes from immunoSEQ multiplex PCR, and its TCRdb copy is limited to in-frame clones, with some not included. The data show more than 2,000,000 clones, roughly nine tenths seen once. The sequenced sample consisted of naive CD4+ T cells sorted from blood. Subset meaning: CD45RA+ positively selected. All receptors come from a man between 18 and 35 years old in good health.

The rearrangement joins TRBV5-6 to TRBJ1-1, with D tentatively TRBD1 (6 bases). CDR3 length: 14 amino acids. V lost 7 bases and J 11 bases, leaving 24 bases between the germline ends. Germline CDR1 and CDR2: SGHDT and YYEEEE. This CDR3 reads CASSLDRRWGGAFF. In DNA, the CDR3 is TGTGCCAGCTCACTGGACAGAAGGTGGGGAGGTGCTTTCTTT.

The chain joins TRBV5-1 to TRBJ2-1; 9 nucleotides agree with TRBD2. Germline V gives CDR1 SGHRS, CDR2 YFSETQ. The CDR3 is made up of 14 amino acids. J gave up 8 bases and V 4 bases, and 7 bases lay outside the gene matches. The CDR3 coding sequence is TGCGCCAGCAGCCTCGGGACTAGCAACGATGAGCAGTTCTTC. This encodes CASSLGTSNDEQFF.

This chain joins TRBV5-1 and TRBJ2-7; 11 nucleotides match TRBD1. This CDR3 has 14 residues. Germline CDR1 is SGHRS and CDR2 is YFSETQ. Trimming cost V 5 bases and J 7 bases; bases outside gene matches: 8. CDR3 region: CASRRTGGADEQYF. CDR3 nucleotide sequence: TGCGCCAGCAGACGGACAGGGGGCGCGGATGAGCAGTACTTC. The variable domain in full, completed from reference TRBV5-1 and TRBJ2-7, reads KAGVTQTPRYLIKTRGQQVTLSCSPISGHRSVSWYQQTPGQGLQFLFEYFSETQRNKGNFPGRFSGRQFSNSRSEMNVSTLELGDSALYLCASRRTGGADEQYFGPGTRLTVT.